These T cell receptor beta chains were read from a single sample in a study of T-cell memory formation after mild COVID-19. TCRdb processed the 5' RACE reads anew with MiXCR; each CDR3 protein has one entry. The table has under 250,000 distinct CDR3 sequences, just over 15% seen once. Material: PBMCs or a T cell subset sorted from them (not recorded which). These receptors were collected from an adult woman who had mild COVID-19 (a few samples of this study predate the infection). Cell type and time point are not known. Both conserved end residues are part of each CDR3. D genes are given only for firm matches. Rows give clone size only sometimes, using once, few, many, or a class for an expanded clone.

v_call,clone_size,j_call,d_call,cdr3_nt,cdr3_aa
TRBV12-3/TRBV12-4,few,TRBJ2-7,TRBD2,TGTGCCAGCAGTTTAAGGGGGACTAGCGGCTACGAGCAGTACTTC,CASSLRGTSGYEQYF
TRBV7-2,-,TRBJ2-1,TRBD1,TGTGCAAGCAGCTTATGGGCAAGTCGGGCCAGGGGGCATAATGAGCAGTTCTTC,CASSLWASRARGHNEQFF
TRBV5-4,-,TRBJ1-2,-,TGTGCCAGCAGCTTGTTGACGGCCAGGAGTGGCTACACCTTC,CASSLLTARSGYTF
TRBV2,-,TRBJ2-7,-,TGTGCCAGCAATTTGAACAGGAGAGGGAACGAGCAGTACTTC,CASNLNRRGNEQYF
TRBV7-2,-,TRBJ2-7,-,TGTGCCAGCAGCTTAGCTCGGTCCCTCGGCGCCTACGAGCAGTACTTC,CASSLARSLGAYEQYF
TRBV12-3/TRBV12-4,few,TRBJ2-2,-,TGTGCCAGCAGTCCCTGGGGGACCGGGCCCGGGGAGCTGTTTTTT,CASSPWGTGPGELFF
TRBV5-1,-,TRBJ2-7,TRBD1,TGCGCCAGCACCTGGGACAGCACGTACTACGAGCAGTACTTC,CASTWDSTYYEQYF
TRBV6-5,few,TRBJ1-2,-,TGTGCCAGCAGTGGCCCGGGGGGATATGGCTACACCTTC,CASSGPGGYGYTF
TRBV6-5,many,TRBJ2-1,TRBD2,TGTGCCAGCAGTGCTAGCGGGAGGGTCCGTTACAATGAGCAGTTCTTC,CASSASGRVRYNEQFF
TRBV12-3/TRBV12-4,-,TRBJ2-2,-,TGTGCCAGCAGTTTAGTCTGGGCCATGAACACCGGGGAGCTGTTTTTT,CASSLVWAMNTGELFF
TRBV5-6,-,TRBJ2-4,TRBD1,TGTGCCAGCAGCTTGGAAAGGACAGGGTCCGGATTTCGGGCCAAAAACATTCAGTACTTC,CASSLERTGSGFRAKNIQYF
TRBV2,few,TRBJ2-2,-,TGTGCCAGCACCCCAGGGCGCCTCAACACCGGGGAGCTGTTTTTT,CASTPGRLNTGELFF
TRBV12-3/TRBV12-4,many,TRBJ2-1,TRBD2,TGTGCCAGCATTTTTAGCGGGAGTAGGTCCTACAATGAGCAGTTCTTC,CASIFSGSRSYNEQFF
TRBV7-3,-,TRBJ1-2,-,TGTGCCAGCAGCTTACACGCAGGGCCAGTCTATGGCTACACCTTC,CASSLHAGPVYGYTF
TRBV18,-,TRBJ2-3,-,TGTGCCAGCTCACCGGGACTGGGCCCAGATACGCAGTATTTT,CASSPGLGPDTQYF
TRBV5-1,-,TRBJ1-1,-,TGCGCCAGCTACACAGGTCCTCAGGGCACTGAAGCTTTCTTT,CASYTGPQGTEAFF
TRBV6-5,-,TRBJ1-1,TRBD1,TGTGCCAGCAGCGGGGACAGGGCGAACACTGAAGCTTTCTTT,CASSGDRANTEAFF
TRBV3-1,few,TRBJ2-7,TRBD2,TGTGCCAGCAGCCAAGATATTGGCGGGGGCGAGCAGTACTTC,CASSQDIGGGEQYF
TRBV6-2/TRBV6-3,few,TRBJ2-5,-,TGTGCCAGCAGTTACGGTAACCTAGCGCGGACGAGTGGAGAGACCCAGTACTTC,CASSYGNLARTSGETQYF
TRBV20-1,few,TRBJ2-4,-,TGCAGTGCTTCTAGTACCGGGGTAGCCAAAAACATTCAGTACTTC,CSASSTGVAKNIQYF
TRBV6-5,few,TRBJ2-3,-,TGTGCCAGCAGCATAGAATTTGATACGCAGTATTTT,CASSIEFDTQYF
TRBV5-1,few,TRBJ2-1,-,TGCGCCAGCAGTAGGGGAGATGGGAATGAGCAGTTCTTC,CASSRGDGNEQFF
TRBV5-1,-,TRBJ2-3,TRBD2,TGCGCCAGCAGCTTGGTAGCGGGAGGCGATACGCAGTATTTT,CASSLVAGGDTQYF
TRBV7-2,few,TRBJ1-5,-,TGTGCCAGCAGCACCGCAGATCTGGGCAATCAGCCCCAGCATTTT,CASSTADLGNQPQHF
TRBV5-1,many,TRBJ2-3,-,TGCGCCAGCATCTACAAACCTGGGGCAGAAGATACGCAGTATTTT,CASIYKPGAEDTQYF
TRBV5-4,-,TRBJ2-7,TRBD1,TGTGCCAGCAGCTTCCTCAGGGGGCAGGGCGAGCAGTACTTC,CASSFLRGQGEQYF
TRBV7-6,-,TRBJ2-7,-,TGTGCCAGCAGGGGCTACTCCTACGAGCAGTACTTC,CASRGYSYEQYF
TRBV11-2,-,TRBJ1-5,-,TGTGCCAGCAGTCCCCCTCGTGGCAATCAGCCCCAGCATTTT,CASSPPRGNQPQHF
TRBV6-5,few,TRBJ2-7,-,TGTGCCAGCAGTTACACCCTTCCTGACAGATACTCCTACGAGCAGTACTTC,CASSYTLPDRYSYEQYF
TRBV12-3/TRBV12-4,few,TRBJ2-3,-,TGTGCCAGCAGTTTCGGGGTTGCAGATACGCAGTATTTT,CASSFGVADTQYF
TRBV7-9,few,TRBJ2-3,-,TGTGCCAGCAGCTTGAAGAGGGACACAGATACGCAGTATTTT,CASSLKRDTDTQYF
TRBV5-8,few,TRBJ1-2,-,TGTGCCAGCAGCTTGGCGGGGGGAGTTTACTATGGCTACACCTTC,CASSLAGGVYYGYTF
TRBV12-3/TRBV12-4,-,TRBJ2-7,-,TGTGCCAGCAGTTTGGGTGGGGGACACCACCCCTACGAGCAGTACTTC,CASSLGGGHHPYEQYF
TRBV29-1,-,TRBJ1-5,-,TGCAGCGTCACCACTGGGGTCAATCAGCCCCAGCATTTT,CSVTTGVNQPQHF
TRBV5-1,few,TRBJ2-3,-,TGCGCCAGCAGCTGGAAAACAGCAGATACGCAGTATTTT,CASSWKTADTQYF
TRBV5-1,-,TRBJ2-1,TRBD1,TGCGCCAGCAGCTCATTTCCGGGACAGGCCCGTCGGGCTGAGCAGTTCTTC,CASSSFPGQARRAEQFF
TRBV4-1,many,TRBJ2-3,TRBD2,TGCGCCAGCAGCCCGGGCCCGCGGGGGGGCCGCGGGCCTGATACGCAGTATTTT,CASSPGPRGGRGPDTQYF
TRBV11-2,-,TRBJ2-1,-,TGTGCCAGCAGCACGAACCTCAATGAGCAGTTCTTC,CASSTNLNEQFF
TRBV7-8,few,TRBJ1-6,-,TGTGCCAGCAGCGCCCGGGCCGGGAACTCACCCCTCCACTTT,CASSARAGNSPLHF
TRBV9,-,TRBJ2-1,-,TGTGCCAGCAGCGTAGCCATCGGGCTGTGGAATGAGCAGTTCTTC,CASSVAIGLWNEQFF